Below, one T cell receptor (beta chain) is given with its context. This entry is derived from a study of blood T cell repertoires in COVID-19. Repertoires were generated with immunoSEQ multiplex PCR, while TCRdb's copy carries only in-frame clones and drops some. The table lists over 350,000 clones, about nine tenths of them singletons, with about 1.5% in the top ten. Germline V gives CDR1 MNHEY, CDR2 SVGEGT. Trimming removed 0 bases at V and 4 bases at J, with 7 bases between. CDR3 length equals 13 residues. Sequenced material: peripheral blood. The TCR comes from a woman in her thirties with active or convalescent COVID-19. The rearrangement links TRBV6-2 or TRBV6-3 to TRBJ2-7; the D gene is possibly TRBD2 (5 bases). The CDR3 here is CASSYSRDYEQYF. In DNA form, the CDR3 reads TGTGCCAGCAGTTACTCGAGGGATTACGAGCAGTACTTC.